This TCR beta chain was recorded in a study of vaccination and CD4 T cells after COVID-19. Study-level information: Control cultures used a CEFX viral epitope pool, an HIV-1 Nef peptide pool, or no peptide.

Treatment specified: roughly 11-day PBMC culture with coronavirus spike peptide pools or control peptides (ViraFEST assay). Alongside approximately 10 IU/ml IL-2 and approximately 9.8 ug/ml peptide pools, PBMCs were cultured at some 1.9 million per well. CD4+ T cells were isolated by negative selection after more than 8 days of culture. The assay that was used to sequence DNA from cultured CD4+ T cells was the Oncomine TCR Beta short-read assay. Extraction of genomic DNA was performed on cultured CD4+ T cells. MiXCR, run by TCRdb on the PCR reads, gives a single entry per CDR3 protein. The sample yields about 13,000 distinct CDR3 sequences, around 48% seen once. Worth noting for this clonotype: Its antigen is still unknown.

Trimming stripped 1 base from V and 3 bases from J, with 12 bases between. CDR1 and CDR2 from the germline V gene are LNHNV and YYDKDF (reference sequence). The CDR3 is 15 amino acids. Source material: CD4+ T cells from blood, cultured in vitro. J is TRBJ1-1 and V is TRBV15; D is perhaps TRBD1 (5 bases). The receptor comes from a human donor who had recovered from COVID-19. In nucleotides, the CDR3 is TGTGCCACCAGCAGAGCCGGACACTTTTACACTGAAGCTTTCTTT. Encoded protein: CATSRAGHFYTEAFF.